This T cell receptor beta chain stems from a study of technical replicates of blood from several donors. The assay was immunoSEQ multiplex PCR, and TCRdb's table has in-frame clones only and misses some. Altogether tens of thousands of clones are present, about 87% being singletons, with the ten largest covering 5% to 6.5%. The germline V gene has CDR1 SGHAT and CDR2 FQDESV (reference sequence). The CDR3 has 11 residues. V lost 7 bases to trimming and J lost 5 bases, with 7 bases between them. This clonotype was sampled from a human donor in good health. Some clones in this sample may be carry-over from other donors' samples. Sequencing input: PBMCs. This sequence joins TRBV11-1 and TRBJ2-3; D perhaps matches TRBD1 (5 bases). DNA for the CDR3: TGTGCCAGCACTAGGGGAGATACGCAGTATTTT. Translating it yields CASTRGDTQYF.